These 5 T cell receptor beta chains were all obtained from the same sample, sequenced in a study of radiation and T cells in renal cell carcinoma. Here immunoSEQ multiplex PCR was the method, and the copy in TCRdb shows in-frame clones only, minus some. The sample yields roughly 20,000 clones, less than 70% seen once. The treatment is: 15 Gy SBRT to primary tumor, nephrectomy 4 weeks later. The specimen was tumor tissue, collected from a patient whose treatment included radiotherapy and nephrectomy. These receptor sequences come from a woman in her seventies with renal cell carcinoma.

This clone was seen a handful of times. This chain connects TRBV5-3 to TRBJ2-7; a weak D match, TRBD2 (5 bases). TRBV5-3 is filed as an ORF, its function uncertain. The CDR3 contains 15 residues. The V gene lost 0 bases and the J gene lost 0 bases, with 10 bases spanning the gap. CDR3 DNA: TGTGCCAGAAGCTTGGGTCCCCGGGACTCCTACGAGCAGTACTTC. It is translated as CARSLGPRDSYEQYF.

The chain uses TRBV6-1 and TRBJ1-2, with D unclear. Trimming took 3 bases from V and 5 from J, leaving 10 bases between them. CDR1 is MNHNS, CDR2 SASEGT, per germline. The CDR3 covers 13 residues. CDR3 region: CASSDGRMYGYTF. The CDR3 bases are TGTGCCAGCAGTGATGGACGGATGTATGGCTACACCTTC.

This chain joins TRBV29-1 and TRBJ2-2; 9 bases agree with TRBD1. J was trimmed by 3 bases and V by 4 bases; bases with no gene match: 3. Germline-derived CDR1 and CDR2 are SQVTM and ANQGSEA. This CDR3 spans 14 amino acids. CDR3 coding DNA: TGCAGCGTTGCGGGACAGGGTGACACCGGGGAGCTGTTTTTT. Encoded protein: CSVAGQGDTGELFF.

The rearrangement joins TRBV4-3 to TRBJ1-4; weak D call: TRBD1 (5 bases). There are 14 residues in the CDR3. Germline V gives CDR1 LGHNA, CDR2 YSLEER. Trimming shortened V by 6 bases and J by 8 bases, and 16 bases separated the two germline ends. The CDR3 spells CASRQNEGPEKLFF. Here the CDR3 DNA reads TGCGCCAGCAGACAAAATGAGGGGCCCGAAAAACTGTTTTTT.

The chain combines TRBV5-5 with TRBJ1-3; D is unresolved. V was trimmed by 2 bases and J by 0 bases, leaving 12 bases between them. This CDR3 is 16 amino acids long. From germline, CDR1 is SGHKS and CDR2 YYEKEE (reference sequence). In DNA, the CDR3 is TGTGCCAGCAGCTTATGGACGGCTAACTCTGGAAACACCATATATTTT. This translates into CASSLWTANSGNTIYF.